Below are 14 T cell receptor beta chains sequenced from a single sample in a study of T cell responses to AZD1222 COVID-19 vaccine. Some clones are missing from TCRdb's copy, which holds only in-frame ones; the method was immunoSEQ multiplex PCR. Of 130,000 or so clones listed, 89% are singletons. The sequenced sample was peripheral blood, obtained on day 0 of AZD1222 vaccination. All receptors derive from an adult in good health.

The chain is built from TRBV25-1 and TRBJ2-5; 13 bases line up with TRBD2. CDR3 length equals 16 residues. V lost 4 bases and J lost 1; bases outside the gene matches: 3. The germline CDR1 and CDR2 sequences are MGHDK and SYGVNS. The CDR3 region has the DNA TGTGCCAGCAGTGGGGGACTAGCGGGGATCCAAGAGACCCAGTACTTC. Protein product: CASSGGLAGIQETQYF.

The gene calls are TRBV27 and TRBJ1-5, with 7 bases fitting TRBD1. Germline V gives CDR1 MNHEY, CDR2 SMNVEV (reference sequence). V dropped 6 bases and J dropped 0; count of bases not matched to a gene: 5. The CDR3 spans 15 residues. In DNA, the CDR3 is TGTGCCAGCAGCCCCGGACAGGTTAGCAATCAGCCCCAGCATTTT. It codes for CASSPGQVSNQPQHF.

The chain links TRBV2 to TRBJ1-4; D may be TRBD1 (6 bases). Per germline, CDR1 SNHLY and CDR2 FYNNEI. V was clipped by 7 bases and J by 6 bases, with 12 bases between them. The CDR3 is 13 amino acids. CDR3 DNA sequence: TGTGCCAGCAAAGGACAGCCATATGAAAAACTGTTTTTT. As protein: CASKGQPYEKLFF.

This rearrangement joins TRBV9 to TRBJ1-1; TRBD1 aligns across 9 bases. The CDR3 totals 14 residues. V was pared by 4 bases and J by 5 bases, with 6 bases of the junction left unmatched. Germline values: CDR1 SGDLS, CDR2 YYNGEE. CDR3 sequence (DNA): TGTGCCAGCAGCAAGGGACAGGGCGGTACTGAAGCTTTCTTT. Translated, it gives CASSKGQGGTEAFF.

The table lists this clone with a count of one. The chain couples TRBV30 to TRBJ2-7; D possibly matches TRBD1 or TRBD2 (5 bases each). Deletions cut 0 bases from V and 7 bases from J, with 10 bases between. The germline gives CDR1 GTSNPN, CDR2 SVGIG (reference sequence). The CDR3 covers 12 residues. CDR3 sequence reads: CAWSVLEGEQYF. The CDR3 nucleotides read TGTGCCTGGAGTGTACTAGAGGGGGAGCAGTACTTC.

This clone was picked up a small number of times. The V call is TRBV10-3, the J call TRBJ2-7; D gene uncertain. The CDR3 loop spans 12 amino acids. Germline V gene sequence: CDR1 ENHRY, CDR2 SYGVKD. V shed 3 bases and J shed 3 bases, with 6 bases lying between them. In DNA form, the CDR3 reads TGTGCCATCAGTGAAACGGACTACGAGCAGTACTTC. Amino acid sequence: CAISETDYEQYF.

This clone has a single count. The genes are TRBV4-1 and TRBJ2-1; the D gene is possibly TRBD1 (5 bases). The V gene lost 5 bases and the J gene lost 5 bases, with 10 bases spanning the gap. The CDR3 totals 13 residues. CDR1 and CDR2 (germline): MGHRA, YSYEKL. Here the CDR3 reads CASSSRGNNEQFF. CDR3 nucleotide sequence: TGCGCCAGCAGCTCAAGGGGAAACAATGAGCAGTTCTTC.

V gene TRBV5-4 combines with J gene TRBJ1-2; no clear D. The CDR3 has 15 amino acids. Germline loops: CDR1 SGHNT, CDR2 YYREEE (reference sequence). V shed 0 bases and J shed 4 bases, with 13 bases lying between them. CDR3 in amino acids: CASSLGRGFGYGYTF. The CDR3 bases are TGTGCCAGCAGCTTGGGGCGGGGTTTCGGCTATGGCTACACCTTC.

V gene TRBV4-3 combines with J gene TRBJ1-1, with 9 bases that match TRBD1. The ends lost 2 bases at V and 7 bases at J; junction bases unmatched: 8. This CDR3 spans 15 amino acids. Looked up from germline, CDR1 is LGHNA and CDR2 is YSLEER. Here the CDR3 DNA reads TGCGCCAGCAGCCAATACCGGGACAGGGTTGGTGAAGCTTTCTTT. This sequence encodes CASSQYRDRVGEAFF.

This clone has more than one count but fewer than ten. The junction does not match germline at one end; this may be a read error. The rearrangement links TRBV11-3 to TRBJ2-7; TRBD1 agrees at 8 bases. The CDR3 runs to 13 residues. CDR1 SGHNT and CDR2 YENEEA come from the germline V gene. CDR3 amino acids: CASLPQERGQVLF. The CDR3 DNA is TGTGCCAGCCTACCCCAGGAGAGGGGACAGGTGCTCTTC. The full variable domain, rest sourced from reference TRBV11-3 and TRBJ2-7, is EAGVVQSPRYKIIEKKQPVAFWCNPISGHNTLYWYLQNLGQGPELLIRYENEEAVDDSQLPKDRFSAERLKGVDSTLKIQPAELGDSAVYLCASLPQERGQVLFGPGTRLTVT.

V and J are TRBV6-2 or TRBV6-3 and TRBJ2-6, with unresolved D. CDR1 is MNHEY and CDR2 is SVGEGT in the germline V gene. This CDR3 spans 16 amino acids. V lost 5 bases, J lost 2 bases, and 13 bases lay in between. The CDR3 is CASSTPLRTGANVLTF. The CDR3 DNA follows: TGTGCCAGCAGTACCCCGTTGCGAACTGGGGCCAACGTCCTGACTTTC.

The CDR3 DNA sequence: TGTGCCAGCAGCGGTAGAGGTTTCACGGTCCAAGAGACCCAGTACTTC. Its translation: CASSGRGFTVQETQYF. The chain couples TRBV7-2 to TRBJ2-5, with D hard to call. V was cut by 5 bases and J by 1 base, with 17 bases left in between. The CDR3 length is 16 residues. Germline CDR1 is SGHTA and CDR2 is FQGNSA.

This chain joins TRBV18 and TRBJ1-3; 7 bases align to TRBD1. The germline V gene has CDR1 KGHSH and CDR2 LQKENI. The J segment lost 1 base and the V segment lost 5 bases, leaving 8 bases of the junction unmatched. The CDR3 totals 16 residues. CDR3 in DNA: TGTGCCAGCTCATCATTAGGGGGCTCTTCTGGAAACACCATATATTTT. This sequence encodes CASSSLGGSSGNTIYF.

The J gene is TRBJ2-7, the V gene TRBV2, with 10 bases lining up with TRBD2. V was pared by 4 bases and J by 12 bases, with 15 bases of the junction left unmatched. The germline gives CDR1 SNHLY, CDR2 FYNNEI. The CDR3 covers 15 residues. The CDR3 sequence: CASSVPGLASHRTYF. The CDR3 DNA reads as TGTGCCAGCAGTGTACCGGGACTAGCGTCCCATAGAACGTACTTC.